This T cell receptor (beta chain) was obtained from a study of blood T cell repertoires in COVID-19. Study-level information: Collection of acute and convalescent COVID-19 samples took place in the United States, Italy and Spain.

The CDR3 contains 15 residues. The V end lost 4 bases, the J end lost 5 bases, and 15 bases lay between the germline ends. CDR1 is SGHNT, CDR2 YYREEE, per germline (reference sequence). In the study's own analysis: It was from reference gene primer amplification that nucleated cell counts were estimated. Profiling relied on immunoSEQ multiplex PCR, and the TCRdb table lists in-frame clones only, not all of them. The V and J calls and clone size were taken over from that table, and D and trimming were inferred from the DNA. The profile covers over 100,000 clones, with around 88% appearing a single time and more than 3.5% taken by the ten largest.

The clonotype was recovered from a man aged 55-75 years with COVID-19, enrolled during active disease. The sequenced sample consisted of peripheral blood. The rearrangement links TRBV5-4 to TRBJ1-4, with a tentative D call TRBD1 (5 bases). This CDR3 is CASSRKGGANEKLFF. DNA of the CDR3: TGTGCCAGCAGCCGGAAAGGAGGGGCAAATGAAAAACTGTTTTTT.